A selection of T cell receptor beta chains follows, all from one sample in a study of T cells in Graves' hyperthyroidism and ophthalmopathy. MiXCR was run by TCRdb on the multiplex PCR reads, yielding one entry per CDR3 protein. Here the sample spans approximately 610,000 distinct CDR3 sequences, roughly 14% being singletons. Sequencing was performed on blood. The receptor source for this set is a woman between 40 and 55 years old with Graves' ophthalmopathy. CDR3s include the opening cysteine and the closing phenylalanine or tryptophan. D genes are given only for firm matches. Clone size appears in some rows only: once, few, many, or a class for an expanded clone.

>TRBV10-3|many|TRBJ2-2|NA
CAIQKGTWDTGELFF
TGTGCCATCCAAAAGGGGACGTGGGACACCGGGGAGCTGTTTTTT
>TRBV24-1|NA|TRBJ1-5|NA
CATSDDGGGNQPQHF
TGTGCCACCAGTGACGATGGGGGGGGCAATCAGCCCCAGCATTTT
>TRBV7-2|NA|TRBJ2-5|TRBD1
CASSLAQGGTQETQYF
TGTGCCAGCAGCTTAGCACAGGGGGGCACTCAAGAGACCCAGTACTTC
>TRBV30|many|TRBJ2-7|TRBD2
CAWSFASGRYEQYF
TGTGCCTGGAGTTTTGCTAGCGGGAGATACGAGCAGTACTTC
>TRBV6-1|many|TRBJ2-4|TRBD2
CASTLQDRGDIQYF
TGTGCCAGCACCCTACAGGACCGGGGGGACATTCAGTACTTC
>TRBV25-1|many|TRBJ1-6|NA
CASSNWGINSPLHF
TGTGCCAGCTCGAACTGGGGAATTAATTCACCCCTCCACTTT
>TRBV6-7|many|TRBJ2-5|TRBD2
CASGQRLAQGETQYF
TGTGCCAGCGGGCAAAGACTAGCGCAAGGGGAGACCCAGTACTTC
>TRBV19|many|TRBJ1-5|NA
CASSKKGTSNQPQHF
TGTGCCAGTAGTAAGAAAGGGACCAGCAATCAGCCCCAGCATTTT
>TRBV5-8|NA|TRBJ2-5|TRBD2
CASSLIAGDGTQYF
TGTGCCAGCAGCTTGATAGCGGGAGACGGGACCCAGTACTTC
>TRBV19|NA|TRBJ1-5|NA
CASSTVTSNQPQHF
TGTGCCAGTAGTACAGTAACTAGCAATCAGCCCCAGCATTTT
>TRBV24-1|many|TRBJ1-1|TRBD1
CATQGAGNTEAFF
TGTGCCACCCAGGGGGCTGGGAACACTGAAGCTTTCTTT
>TRBV28|few|TRBJ1-5|TRBD1
CASSTRGQNQPQHF
TGTGCCAGCAGCACAAGGGGACAGAATCAGCCCCAGCATTTT
>TRBV5-1|many|TRBJ2-7|NA
CASSLSWGGVDEQYF
TGCGCCAGCAGCTTGAGCTGGGGTGGAGTCGACGAGCAGTACTTC